This T cell receptor beta chain was recorded in a study of immune cell composition in non-small cell lung cancer. Germline values: CDR1 MNHEY, CDR2 SVGAGI. The CDR3 covers 15 residues. Trimming removed 6 bases from V and 6 bases from J, with 21 bases in between. Normal lung sampling was at least 3 cm from the tumour, as distant as possible. Whole-study results and caveats: Squamous carcinomas (roughly 80%) more often had tumour-associated clones >0.5% than adenocarcinomas (33%). TIL tumour reactivity correlated with maximal tumour-associated clone frequency in adenocarcinoma.

Produced via immunoSEQ multiplex PCR; TCRdb's table is partial and in-frame only. The sample yields a few thousand clones, about 66% seen once. For this clone: Its antigen is undetermined.

This TCR was recovered from a human donor with non-small cell lung cancer. This chain uses TRBV6-5 with TRBJ2-7; D may be TRBD1 (6 bases). Sequences were obtained from non-adjacent lung tissue. CDR3 nucleotides: TGTGCCAGCAGAAAACAGGGTTTTTTCTTAGGCGAGCAGTACTTC. This sequence encodes CASRKQGFFLGEQYF.